The rows below give T cell receptor beta chains drawn from one sample of a study of graft-versus-host responses after intestinal transplantation. Clones were read by immunoSEQ multiplex PCR, and TCRdb kept only the in-frame ones, dropping some. The table shows about 12,000 clones, with 93% occurring only once. The sequencing here drew on PBMCs, taken approximately 35 months after intestinal transplantation. These receptors all stem from a human patient who received an intestinal transplant, so some T cells may come from the graft donor. The conserved cysteine and the conserved F or W are not part of the CDR3 here.

TRBV6-6	TRBJ1-5	ASSLYSNQPRH
TRBV6-1	TRBJ1-2	ASSESGFYGYT
TRBV14	TRBJ1-3	ASSLPGTGVAGNTIY
TRBV7-2	TRBJ2-1	ASSQGGETYNEQF
TRBV2	TRBJ1-5	ASRAGYDQPQH
TRBV15	TRBJ2-7	ATSAQASYEQY
TRBV7-9	TRBJ2-7	ASSPSEGTNYEQY
TRBV27	TRBJ2-2	ASIGRGFGELF
TRBV7-9	TRBJ2-7	ASSHPDRGREQY
TRBV6-5	TRBJ1-6	ASSYLNSGNSPLH
TRBV6-5	TRBJ2-7	ASCTWDRTYEQY
TRBV7-2	TRBJ2-5	ASSFRAEETQY